This T cell receptor beta chain originates from a study of cytomegalovirus exposure and HLA in healthy donors. PCR involved 60 Vbeta and 13 Jbeta primers. Method: immunoSEQ multiplex PCR; TCRdb's copy keeps in-frame clones and lacks some. Among approximately 160,000 clones, less than 80% were seen once, and the ten largest hold 0.75% to 0.8%. The CDR3 has 13 residues. The V gene's germline CDR1 is MDHEN and CDR2 SYDVKM. Deletions cut 9 bases from V and 3 bases from J, with 15 bases between. This clonotype originated in a female donor in good health and CMV-seronegative. This chain uses TRBV28 with TRBJ2-7; D possibly corresponds to TRBD1 (8 bases). Material for sequencing was PBMCs. In nucleotides, the CDR3 is TGTGCCAGTCACAGGGGGGGCGACTACGAGCAGTACTTC. It translates to CASHRGGDYEQYF.